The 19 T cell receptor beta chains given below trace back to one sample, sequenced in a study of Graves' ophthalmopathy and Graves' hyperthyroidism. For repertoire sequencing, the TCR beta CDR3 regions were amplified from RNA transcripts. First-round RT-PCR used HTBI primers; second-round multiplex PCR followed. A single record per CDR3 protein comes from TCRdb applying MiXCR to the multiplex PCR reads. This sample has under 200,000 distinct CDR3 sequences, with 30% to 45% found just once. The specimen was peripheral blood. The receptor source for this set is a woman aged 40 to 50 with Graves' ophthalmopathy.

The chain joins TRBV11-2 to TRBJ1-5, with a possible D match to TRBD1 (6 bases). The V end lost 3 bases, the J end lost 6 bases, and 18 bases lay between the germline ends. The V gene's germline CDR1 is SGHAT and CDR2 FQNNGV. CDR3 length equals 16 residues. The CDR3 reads CASSFPTQGEPQPQHF. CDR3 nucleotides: TGTGCCAGCAGCTTTCCTACACAGGGTGAACCTCAGCCCCAGCATTTT. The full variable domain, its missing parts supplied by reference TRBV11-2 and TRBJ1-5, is EAGVAQSPRYKIIEKRQSVAFWCNPISGHATLYWYQQILGQGPKLLIQFQNNGVVDDSQLPKDRFSAERLKGVDSTLKIQPAKLEDSAVYLCASSFPTQGEPQPQHFGDGTRLSIL.

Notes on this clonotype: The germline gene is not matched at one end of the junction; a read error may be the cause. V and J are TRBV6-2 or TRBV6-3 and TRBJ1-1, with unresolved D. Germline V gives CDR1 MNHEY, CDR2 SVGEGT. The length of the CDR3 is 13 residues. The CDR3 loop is CASSSMVGTKAFF. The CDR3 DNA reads TGTGCCAGCAGTTCCATGGTAGGCACTAAAGCTTTCTTT.

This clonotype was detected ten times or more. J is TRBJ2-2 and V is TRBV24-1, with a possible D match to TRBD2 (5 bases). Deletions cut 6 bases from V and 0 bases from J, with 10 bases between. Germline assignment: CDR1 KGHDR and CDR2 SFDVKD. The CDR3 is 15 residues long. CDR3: CATSRSGANTGELFF. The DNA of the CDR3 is TGTGCCACCAGTAGAAGCGGCGCGAACACCGGGGAGCTGTTTTTT.

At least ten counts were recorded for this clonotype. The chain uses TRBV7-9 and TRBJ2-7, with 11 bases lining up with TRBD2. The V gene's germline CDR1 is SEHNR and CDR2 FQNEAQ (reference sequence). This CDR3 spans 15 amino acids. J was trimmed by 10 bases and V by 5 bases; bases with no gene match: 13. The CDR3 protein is CASSLTGTSGSTQYF. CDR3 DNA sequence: TGTGCCAGCAGCCTCACGGGAACTAGCGGGAGCACCCAGTACTTC.

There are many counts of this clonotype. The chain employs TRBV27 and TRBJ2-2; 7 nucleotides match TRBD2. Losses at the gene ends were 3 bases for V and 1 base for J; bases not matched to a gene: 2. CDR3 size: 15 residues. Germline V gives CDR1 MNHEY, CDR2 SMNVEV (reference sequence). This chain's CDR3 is CASSFGGGNTGELFF. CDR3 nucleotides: TGTGCCAGCAGTTTTGGCGGGGGGAACACCGGGGAGCTGTTTTTT.

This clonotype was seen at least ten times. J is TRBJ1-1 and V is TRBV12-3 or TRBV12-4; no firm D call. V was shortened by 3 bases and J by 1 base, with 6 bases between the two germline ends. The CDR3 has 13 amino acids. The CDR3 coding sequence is TGTGCCAGCAGTTTGAATCCGAACACTGAAGCTTTCTTT. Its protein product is CASSLNPNTEAFF.

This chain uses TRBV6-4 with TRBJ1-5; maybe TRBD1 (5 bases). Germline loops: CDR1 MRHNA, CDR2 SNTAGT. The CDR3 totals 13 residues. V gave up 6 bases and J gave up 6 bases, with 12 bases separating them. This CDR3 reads CASSLGEVQPQHF. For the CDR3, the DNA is TGTGCCAGCAGCCTAGGGGAGGTTCAGCCCCAGCATTTT.

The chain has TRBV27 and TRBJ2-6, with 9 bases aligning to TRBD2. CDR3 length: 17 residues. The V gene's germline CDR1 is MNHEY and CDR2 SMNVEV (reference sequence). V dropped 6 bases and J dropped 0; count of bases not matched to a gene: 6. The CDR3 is CASRRSSGGSGANVLTF. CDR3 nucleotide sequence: TGTGCCAGCAGACGAAGTAGCGGGGGCTCTGGGGCCAACGTCCTGACTTTC.

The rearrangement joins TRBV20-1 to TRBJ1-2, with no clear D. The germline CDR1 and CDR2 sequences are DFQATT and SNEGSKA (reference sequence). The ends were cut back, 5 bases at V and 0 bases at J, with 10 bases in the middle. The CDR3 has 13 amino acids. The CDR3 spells CSASDNSNYGYTF. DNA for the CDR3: TGCAGTGCTTCAGACAATTCTAACTATGGCTACACCTTC.

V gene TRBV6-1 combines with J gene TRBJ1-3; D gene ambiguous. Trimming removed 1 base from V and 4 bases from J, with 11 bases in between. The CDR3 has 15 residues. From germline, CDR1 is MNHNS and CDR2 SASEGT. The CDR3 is CASSEGGSMGNTIYF. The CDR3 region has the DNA TGTGCCAGCAGTGAAGGTGGCAGTATGGGAAACACCATATATTTT.

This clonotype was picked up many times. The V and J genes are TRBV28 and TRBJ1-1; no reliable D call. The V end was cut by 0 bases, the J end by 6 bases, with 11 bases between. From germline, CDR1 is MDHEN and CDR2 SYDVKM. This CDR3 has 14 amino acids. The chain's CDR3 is CASSLWGVYAEAFF. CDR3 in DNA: TGTGCCAGCAGTTTATGGGGAGTATACGCTGAAGCTTTCTTT.

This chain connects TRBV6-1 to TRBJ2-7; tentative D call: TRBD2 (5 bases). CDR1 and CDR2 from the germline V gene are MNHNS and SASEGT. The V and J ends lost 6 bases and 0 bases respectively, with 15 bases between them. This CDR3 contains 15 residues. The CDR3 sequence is CASSRDEGSSYEQYF. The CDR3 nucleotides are TGTGCCAGCAGCCGAGATGAGGGAAGCTCCTACGAGCAGTACTTC.

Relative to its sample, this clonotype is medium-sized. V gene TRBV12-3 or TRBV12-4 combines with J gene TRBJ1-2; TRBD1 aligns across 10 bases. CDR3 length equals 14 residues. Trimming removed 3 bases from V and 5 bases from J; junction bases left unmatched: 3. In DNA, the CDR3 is TGTGCCAGCAGTTTTAGACAGGGGGCGTATGGCTACACCTTC. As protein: CASSFRQGAYGYTF.

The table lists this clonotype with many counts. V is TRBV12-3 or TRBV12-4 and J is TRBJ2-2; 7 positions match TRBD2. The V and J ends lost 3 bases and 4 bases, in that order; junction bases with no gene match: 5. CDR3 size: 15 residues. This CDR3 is CASSFGGGTTGELFF. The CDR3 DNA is TGTGCCAGCAGTTTCGGGGGAGGGACCACCGGGGAGCTGTTTTTT.

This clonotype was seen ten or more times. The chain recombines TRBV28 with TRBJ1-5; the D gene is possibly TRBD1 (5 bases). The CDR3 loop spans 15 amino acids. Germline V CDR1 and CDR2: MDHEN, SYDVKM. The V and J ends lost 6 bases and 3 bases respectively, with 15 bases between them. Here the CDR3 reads CASRGTGFNNQPQHF. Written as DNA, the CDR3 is TGTGCCAGCAGGGGAACAGGTTTTAACAATCAGCCCCAGCATTTT.

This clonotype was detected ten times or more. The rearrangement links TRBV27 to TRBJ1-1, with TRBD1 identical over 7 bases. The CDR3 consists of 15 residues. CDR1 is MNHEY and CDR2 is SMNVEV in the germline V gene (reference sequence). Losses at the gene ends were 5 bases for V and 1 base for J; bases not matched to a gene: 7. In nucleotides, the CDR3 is TGTGCCAGCAGTCTGACGCGGACAGGGAACACTGAAGCTTTCTTT. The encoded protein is CASSLTRTGNTEAFF.

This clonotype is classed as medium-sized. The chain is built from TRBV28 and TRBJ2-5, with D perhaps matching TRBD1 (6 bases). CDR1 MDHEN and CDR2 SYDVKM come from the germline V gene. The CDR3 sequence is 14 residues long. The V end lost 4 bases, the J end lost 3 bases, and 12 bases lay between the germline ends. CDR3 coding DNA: TGTGCCAGCAGTTCGGACAGACGGAAAGAGACCCAGTACTTC. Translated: CASSSDRRKETQYF.

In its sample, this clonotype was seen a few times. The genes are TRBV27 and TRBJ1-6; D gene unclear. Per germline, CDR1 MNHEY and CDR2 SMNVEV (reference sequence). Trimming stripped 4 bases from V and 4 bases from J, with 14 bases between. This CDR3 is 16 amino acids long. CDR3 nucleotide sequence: TGTGCCAGCAGTTCCATGACGGGCTCGTATAATTCACCCCTCCACTTT. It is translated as CASSSMTGSYNSPLHF.

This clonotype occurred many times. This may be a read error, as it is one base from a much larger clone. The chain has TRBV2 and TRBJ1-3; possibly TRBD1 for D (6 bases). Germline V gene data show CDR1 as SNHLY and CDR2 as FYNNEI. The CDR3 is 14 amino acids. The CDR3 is CASSLQGAGNIIYF. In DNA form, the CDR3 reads TGTGCCAGCAGTCTACAGGGTGCTGGAAACATCATATATTTT.